A single sample gave rise to the 17 T cell receptor beta chains below, sequenced in a study of T cell responses to AZD1222 COVID-19 vaccine. Measured with immunoSEQ multiplex PCR; TCRdb has only the in-frame clones, and not every one. Among under 200,000 clones listed, 88% were seen once. The sequencing here drew on peripheral blood, taken 28 days after the second AZD1222 dose. Receptors were obtained from an adult who received the AZD1222 COVID-19 vaccine.

The chain is built from TRBV7-3 and TRBJ1-5; maybe TRBD1 (5 bases). CDR1 is SGHTA and CDR2 is FQGTGA in the germline V gene. This CDR3 region has 14 residues. The V end lost 2 bases, the J end lost 8 bases, and 13 bases lay between the germline ends. The CDR3 sequence is CASSLRGGNEPQHF. Written as DNA, the CDR3 is TGTGCCAGCAGCTTACGCGGGGGAAACGAGCCCCAGCATTTT.

V and J are TRBV28 and TRBJ1-5, with 12 bases matching TRBD1. CDR3 length: 18 amino acids. Germline-derived CDR1 and CDR2 are MDHEN and SYDVKM. With V trimmed by 7 bases and J by 2 bases, 12 bases remained unmatched. The CDR3 reads CASIGFGTGGRGNQPQHF. The CDR3 region has the DNA TGTGCCAGCATAGGTTTCGGGACAGGGGGCAGGGGCAATCAGCCCCAGCATTTT.

V usage is TRBV10-3 and J usage is TRBJ2-7, with TRBD2 identical over 9 bases. This CDR3 region has 15 residues. V was clipped by 3 bases and J by 3 bases; unmatched bases: 6. Per germline, CDR1 ENHRY and CDR2 SYGVKD. The DNA of the CDR3 is TGTGCCATCAGTGATAGGCTAGCGGGAATCTACGAGCAGTACTTC. It specifies CAISDRLAGIYEQYF.

This clone was counted between two and nine times. The chain joins TRBV3-1 (or the pseudogene TRBV3-2) to TRBJ1-2; 7 nucleotides align to TRBD1. CDR3 length: 14 residues. J lost 4 bases, V lost 3 bases, and 5 bases had no gene match. CDR1 and CDR2 (germline): LGHDT, YNNKEL (reference sequence). This chain's CDR3 is CASSQRTGSYGYTF. CDR3 in DNA: TGTGCCAGCAGCCAGCGGACAGGATCCTATGGCTACACCTTC.

The chain links TRBV11-2 to TRBJ2-7; no firm D call. CDR3 size: 14 residues. Trimming left V 1 base short and J 3 bases short, with 10 bases between. CDR1 and CDR2 (germline): SGHAT, FQNNGV. This chain's CDR3 is CASSLGLGDYEQYF. As DNA, the CDR3 is TGTGCCAGCAGCTTAGGACTTGGGGACTACGAGCAGTACTTC.

This chain joins TRBV5-1 and TRBJ2-3, with D perhaps being TRBD1 or TRBD2 (5 bases each). The CDR3 covers 15 residues. Germline assignment: CDR1 SGHRS and CDR2 YFSETQ. Deletions cut 0 bases from V and 8 bases from J, with 16 bases between. CDR3 sequence reads: CASSLAGTSQGTQYF. The CDR3 nucleotides read TGCGCCAGCAGCTTGGCAGGGACCAGTCAAGGTACGCAGTATTTT.

The V gene is TRBV5-6, the J gene TRBJ2-3; D is ambiguous. The germline CDR1 and CDR2 sequences are SGHDT and YYEEEE. CDR3 length equals 15 residues. V was pared by 6 bases and J by 6 bases, with 20 bases between. The DNA for the CDR3 is TGTGCCAGCACCCCCGAAGGCCTATTGGGGGATACGCAGTATTTT. This sequence encodes CASTPEGLLGDTQYF.

The chain couples TRBV7-8 to TRBJ1-5; 9 bases fit TRBD1. The germline gives CDR1 SGHVS, CDR2 FQNEAQ. V trimming: 5 bases; J trimming: 4 bases; junction bases outside the gene matches: 12. The CDR3 runs 17 residues. The CDR3 region has the DNA TGTGCCAGCAGCAACTCCCCGGGACAGGGTATGAATCAGCCCCAGCATTTT. It translates to CASSNSPGQGMNQPQHF.

The chain carries TRBV9 and TRBJ2-3; 7 positions agree with TRBD2. After removal of 0 bases from V and 1 base from J, the junction contained 11 bases not matched to a gene. The CDR3 totals 18 residues. Germline values: CDR1 SGDLS, CDR2 YYNGEE. The CDR3 DNA sequence: TGTGCCAGCAGCGTAGCTACTGGGGCGGGAGTCGGCACAGATACGCAGTATTTT. Amino acids: CASSVATGAGVGTDTQYF.

The V and J genes are TRBV10-3 and TRBJ2-7; a possible D gene is TRBD2 (6 bases). The germline V gene has CDR1 ENHRY and CDR2 SYGVKD. V was shortened by 0 bases and J by 2 bases, with 14 bases between the two germline ends. CDR3 size: 16 residues. CDR3 loop: CAISESLEGATYEQYF. DNA of the CDR3: TGTGCCATCAGTGAGTCCCTGGAGGGAGCAACCTACGAGCAGTACTTC.

The chain recombines TRBV5-1 with TRBJ1-2; 7 bases agree with TRBD1. The CDR3 is 15 residues long. Trimming removed 0 bases from V and 5 bases from J; junction bases left unmatched: 7. Germline V gene lookup returns CDR1 SGHRS and CDR2 YFSETQ. The CDR3 DNA sequence: TGCGCCAGCAGCTTGGCCGGACAGGATAGGTATGGCTACACCTTC. It codes for CASSLAGQDRYGYTF.

This chain links TRBV11-1 with TRBJ2-7; a weak D match, TRBD2 (5 bases). The CDR3 is 14 residues long. Germline V lookup: CDR1 SGHAT, CDR2 FQDESV (reference sequence). V lost 5 bases to trimming and J lost 7 bases, with 18 bases between them. The CDR3, as DNA: TGTGCCAGCAGCCCGACCCCGGGAATCTTGGAGCAGTACTTC. This codes for CASSPTPGILEQYF.

J is TRBJ1-1 and V is TRBV7-6; D might be TRBD1 (5 bases). The CDR3 consists of 16 residues. The V end lost 1 base, the J end lost 6 bases, and 18 bases lay between the germline ends. Per germline, CDR1 SGHVS and CDR2 FNYEAQ. The CDR3 loop reads CASSLEWTRKGAEAFF. In DNA, the CDR3 is TGTGCCAGCAGCTTAGAGTGGACGAGAAAAGGGGCTGAAGCTTTCTTT.

The V and J genes are TRBV19 and TRBJ2-1, with D maybe TRBD2 (6 bases). The CDR3 has 16 amino acids. The germline V gene has CDR1 LNHDA and CDR2 SQIVND (reference sequence). Between the trimmed V and J ends, which lost 6 bases and 3 bases, there was a span of 18 bases. The CDR3 loop is CASRLGGAPGYNEQFF. The CDR3 DNA follows: TGTGCCAGTAGGTTAGGAGGGGCCCCCGGCTACAATGAGCAGTTCTTC.

This chain uses TRBV29-1 with TRBJ2-1, with 12 bases identical to TRBD1. CDR3 length equals 14 residues. In germline, CDR1 is SQVTM, CDR2 ANQGSEA. Germline trimming cut 7 bases from V and 7 bases from J; bases unmatched to any gene: 8. The CDR3 region is CSAPGTGGTNEQFF. The CDR3 coding sequence is TGCAGCGCTCCCGGGACAGGGGGCACTAATGAGCAGTTCTTC.

The CDR3 nucleotides read TGTGCCAGCAATTCCCTCAGGGACACTGAAGCTTTCTTT. Its translation is CASNSLRDTEAFF. The gene calls are TRBV2 and TRBJ1-1, with D maybe TRBD1 (5 bases). Germline values: CDR1 SNHLY, CDR2 FYNNEI. The ends were cut back, 7 bases at V and 3 bases at J, with 12 bases in the middle. CDR3 length: 13 residues.

The chain joins TRBV27 to TRBJ2-7; TRBD2 is a possible D gene (6 bases). This CDR3 is built from 14 residues. Trimming took 2 bases from V and 2 from J, leaving 10 bases between them. Germline loops: CDR1 MNHEY, CDR2 SMNVEV (reference sequence). CDR3 sequence reads: CASSLVGGPYEQYF. CDR3 DNA: TGTGCCAGCAGTTTAGTCGGGGGACCCTACGAGCAGTACTTC.